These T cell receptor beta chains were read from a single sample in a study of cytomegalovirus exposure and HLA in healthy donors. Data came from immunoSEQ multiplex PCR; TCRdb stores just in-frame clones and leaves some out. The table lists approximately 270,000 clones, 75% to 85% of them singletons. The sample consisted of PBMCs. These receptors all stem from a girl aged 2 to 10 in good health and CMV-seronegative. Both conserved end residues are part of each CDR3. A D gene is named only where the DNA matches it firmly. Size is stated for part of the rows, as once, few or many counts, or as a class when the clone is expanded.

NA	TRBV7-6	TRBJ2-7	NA	CASSLRWAGPYEQYF	TGTGCCAGCAGCCTAAGGTGGGCAGGGCCTTACGAGCAGTACTTC
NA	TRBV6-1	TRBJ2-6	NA	CASNRASGANVLTF	TGTGCCAGCAACAGGGCCTCTGGGGCCAACGTCCTGACTTTC
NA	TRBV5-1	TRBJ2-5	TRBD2	CASSGGTSGETQYF	TGCGCCAGCAGCGGAGGGACTAGCGGAGAGACCCAGTACTTC
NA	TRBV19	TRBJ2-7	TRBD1	CASSIPLGTENEQYF	TGTGCCAGTAGTATCCCACTCGGGACAGAAAACGAGCAGTACTTC
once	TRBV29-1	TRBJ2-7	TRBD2	CSVYGLAGSGAYEQYF	TGCAGCGTTTACGGACTAGCGGGGAGCGGGGCCTACGAGCAGTACTTC
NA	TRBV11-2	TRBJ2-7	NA	CASSPPGFPYEQYF	TGTGCCAGCAGCCCCCCCGGTTTTCCCTACGAGCAGTACTTC
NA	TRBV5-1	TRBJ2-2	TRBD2	CASSLGLAYTGELFF	TGCGCCAGCAGCTTGGGACTAGCCTACACCGGGGAGCTGTTTTTT
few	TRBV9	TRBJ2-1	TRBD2	CASSVALAGRGEQFF	TGTGCCAGCAGCGTAGCGCTAGCGGGGAGGGGTGAGCAGTTCTTC
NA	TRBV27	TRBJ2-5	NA	CASSLDQVHQETQYF	TGTGCCAGCAGTTTAGATCAGGTCCACCAAGAGACCCAGTACTTC
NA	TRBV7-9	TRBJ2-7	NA	CASSPVGGPYEQYF	TGTGCCAGCAGCCCCGTCGGAGGACCCTACGAGCAGTACTTC
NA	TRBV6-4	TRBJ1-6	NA	CASSTGGYNSPLHF	TGTGCCAGCTCTACGGGGGGTTATAATTCACCCCTCCACTTT
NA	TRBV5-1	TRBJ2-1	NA	CASSLDAGNEQFF	TGCGCCAGCAGCTTGGATGCGGGCAATGAGCAGTTCTTC
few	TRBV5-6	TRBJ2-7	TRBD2	CASSPGTIPYEQYF	TGTGCCAGCAGCCCCGGGACTATCCCCTACGAGCAGTACTTC
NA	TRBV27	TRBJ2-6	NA	CASSFLSLGANVLTF	TGTGCCAGCAGTTTCCTTTCTCTGGGGGCCAACGTCCTGACTTTC
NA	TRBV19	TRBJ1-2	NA	CASSPTGPWGYTF	TGTGCCAGTAGTCCTACTGGGCCTTGGGGCTACACCTTC
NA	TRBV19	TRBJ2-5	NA	CASSTSGVPRETQYF	TGTGCCAGTAGTACCTCCGGGGTCCCGAGGGAGACCCAGTACTTC
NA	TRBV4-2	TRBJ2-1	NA	CASSQDRRKQFF	TGTGCCAGCAGCCAAGATCGGAGGAAGCAGTTCTTC
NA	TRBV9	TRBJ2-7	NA	CASSPRQANYEQYF	TGTGCCAGCAGCCCTCGACAGGCCAACTACGAGCAGTACTTC
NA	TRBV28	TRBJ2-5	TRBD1	CASSSTGDQETQYF	TGTGCCAGCAGTTCGACAGGGGACCAAGAGACCCAGTACTTC
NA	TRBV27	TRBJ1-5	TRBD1	CASRPLTGRYGNQPQHF	TGTGCCAGCAGACCGTTGACAGGGAGGTACGGCAATCAGCCCCAGCATTTT
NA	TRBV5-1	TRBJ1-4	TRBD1	CASSRQGVNEKLFF	TGCGCCAGCAGCCGACAGGGTGTAAATGAAAAACTGTTTTTT